Listed below are T cell receptor beta chains from one sample, sequenced in a study of blood T cell repertoires in COVID-19. Here immunoSEQ multiplex PCR was the method, and the copy in TCRdb shows in-frame clones only, minus some. The sample records tens of thousands of clones, approximately 84% being singletons. Sequencing was done on a sample of peripheral blood. The origin of the receptors is a man between 45 and 60 years old with active COVID-19. The CDR3 runs from the conserved cysteine through the conserved F or W. Fields, in order: clone size, V gene, D gene, CDR3 length, J gene, CDR3 DNA, CDR3 protein. D genes are given only for firm matches. Size is omitted from some rows. Given values are once, few, many or a class for expanded clones.

NA,TRBV14,NA,12,TRBJ1-2,TGTGCCAGCAGCCACTTAAACTATGGCTACACCTTC,CASSHLNYGYTF
NA,TRBV7-9,TRBD2,13,TRBJ2-5,TGTGCCAGCAGCCGGGGGGGCGCTGAGACCCAGTACTTC,CASSRGGAETQYF
NA,TRBV5-4,NA,15,TRBJ1-5,TGTGCCAGCAGCCTGGGGCCCTTTAGCAATCAGCCCCAGCATTTT,CASSLGPFSNQPQHF
NA,TRBV18,NA,14,TRBJ2-7,TGTGCCAGCATGAGGACGCCGGGGTCCTACGAGCAGTACTTC,CASMRTPGSYEQYF
NA,TRBV3-1/TRBV3-2,NA,14,TRBJ2-5,TGTGCCAGCAGCGAACATGGACTGGAAGAGACCCAGTACTTC,CASSEHGLEETQYF
NA,TRBV4-1,NA,16,TRBJ2-3,TGCGCCAGCAGCCAAGAATCGGTACCTAGCACAGATACGCAGTATTTT,CASSQESVPSTDTQYF
NA,TRBV7-2,NA,15,TRBJ1-3,TGTGCCAGCAGCTCGACGGGGGGCTCTGGAAACACCATATATTTT,CASSSTGGSGNTIYF
once,TRBV6-5,TRBD1,13,TRBJ2-1,TGTGCCAGCAGCCAGGACAGGGCGAATGAGCAGTTCTTC,CASSQDRANEQFF
NA,TRBV10-3,TRBD1,16,TRBJ2-7,TGTGCCATCAGTGACCCCGGGACAGGGATTTCCTACGAGCAGTACTTC,CAISDPGTGISYEQYF
NA,TRBV2,NA,14,TRBJ1-2,TGTGCCAGCAGTCCGCACCAACAAAACTATGGCTACACCTTC,CASSPHQQNYGYTF
NA,TRBV4-1,NA,15,TRBJ2-3,TGCGCCAGCAGCTACAGTAAAACCAGCACAGATACGCAGTATTTT,CASSYSKTSTDTQYF
NA,TRBV19,NA,15,TRBJ2-1,TGTGCCAGTAGTATAGGGAGACAGGACGCGGCGAGGCAGTTCTTC,CASSIGRQDAARQFF
NA,TRBV18,TRBD2,15,TRBJ2-5,TGTGCCAGCTCACATAGCGGGGCATACCGGGAGACCCAGTACTTC,CASSHSGAYRETQYF